The rows below give T cell receptor beta chains drawn from one sample of a study of blood T cell repertoires in COVID-19. Profiled with immunoSEQ multiplex PCR; TCRdb holds only in-frame clones, not every one. The sample contains around 140,000 clones, almost 85% of which appear only once. Sequenced sample: peripheral blood. All receptors come from a man between 60 and 70 years old with acute or convalescent COVID-19. CDR3s include the opening cysteine and the closing phenylalanine or tryptophan. D genes are given only for firm matches. Clone size appears in some rows only: once, few, many, or a class for an expanded clone.

D	V	size	J	DNA	CDR3
TRBD1	TRBV10-2	.	TRBJ1-1	TGCGCCAGCAGAACAGGGGCCGGGAACACTGAAGCTTTCTTT	CASRTGAGNTEAFF
TRBD1	TRBV19	.	TRBJ1-4	TGTGCCAGTAGTATAGACGTGGACAGGGCGGAAAAACTGTTTTTT	CASSIDVDRAEKLFF
TRBD1	TRBV2	few	TRBJ1-5	TGTGCCAGCAGTTCGGACAGGGATATTCAGCCCCAGCATTTT	CASSSDRDIQPQHF
TRBD1	TRBV7-6	.	TRBJ2-7	TGTGCCAGCAGCCCAGCAGGGACAGGGGGCTACGAGCAGTACTTC	CASSPAGTGGYEQYF
.	TRBV14	.	TRBJ2-5	TGTGCCAGCAGCCAAGGAGGTAGGGGAATCCAAGAGACCCAGTACTTC	CASSQGGRGIQETQYF
.	TRBV3-1/TRBV3-2	.	TRBJ1-2	TGTGCCAGCAGCCCCTTGGGGGAGGGTGAAACCTATGGCTACACCTTC	CASSPLGEGETYGYTF
TRBD1	TRBV10-2	.	TRBJ2-2	TGCGCCACCGAGAAAACTCCCGGGACAGGGCACACCGGGGAGCTGTTTTTT	CATEKTPGTGHTGELFF
TRBD2	TRBV7-8	once	TRBJ2-3	TGTGCCAGCAGCTTACAAACTAGCGGGAGTGGTGCAGATACGCAGTATTTT	CASSLQTSGSGADTQYF
.	TRBV9	many	TRBJ2-7	TGTGCCAGCAGCGTAGGAGGCTTTTCGAACTCCTACGAGCAGTACTTC	CASSVGGFSNSYEQYF
.	TRBV4-1	.	TRBJ2-3	TGCGCCAGCAGCCAAGATAGAGAACTTACTCGGTCCACAGATACGCAGTATTTT	CASSQDRELTRSTDTQYF
.	TRBV7-2	few	TRBJ2-7	TGTGCCAGCAGCTGGGGCGGGGTTTCCGAGCAGTACTTC	CASSWGGVSEQYF
TRBD2	TRBV5-1	.	TRBJ2-1	TGCGCCAGCAGCGCAGGACTAGCGGGGCCCTACAATGAGCAGTTCTTC	CASSAGLAGPYNEQFF
TRBD1	TRBV29-1	.	TRBJ1-1	TGCAGCACCCGGACAGGGAGAGTGGACCATGAAGCTTTCTTT	CSTRTGRVDHEAFF
.	TRBV5-1	.	TRBJ1-1	TGCGCCAGCAGCTTGGGGGCGGGGGTGAACACTGAAGCTTTCTTT	CASSLGAGVNTEAFF
.	TRBV5-1	.	TRBJ2-5	TGCGCCAGCAGCCCCGGACATACTCAAGAGACCCAGTACTTC	CASSPGHTQETQYF
.	TRBV9	few	TRBJ1-4	TGTGCCAGCAGCGCCGCCGGGACTGCAACTAATGAAAAACTGTTTTTT	CASSAAGTATNEKLFF
.	TRBV5-1	once	TRBJ2-3	TGCGCCAGCAGCACAGAACCGGGAGTTCCACAGACAGATACGCAGTATTTT	CASSTEPGVPQTDTQYF
TRBD2	TRBV9	.	TRBJ2-5	TGTGCCAGCAGCTCTGCGAGACTAGCGGGAATAGAGACCCAGTACTTC	CASSSARLAGIETQYF
.	TRBV19	once	TRBJ2-7	TGTGCCAGTAGCCGCACCGAGGGGAGGAACTACGAGCAGTACTTC	CASSRTEGRNYEQYF
.	TRBV20-1	.	TRBJ2-5	TGCAGTGCTAGTTTAGGGGCGAGCCAAGAGACCCAGTACTTC	CSASLGASQETQYF
.	TRBV18	few	TRBJ2-3	TGTGCCAGCTACGGACTTAGCACAGATACGCAGTATTTT	CASYGLSTDTQYF
TRBD1	TRBV12-3/TRBV12-4	.	TRBJ2-1	TGTGCCAGCAGTCCTCAGTGGGACAGGGAGCAGTTCTTC	CASSPQWDREQFF
.	TRBV3-1/TRBV3-2	.	TRBJ2-1	TGTGCCAGCAGTCAAGGGCCCCCCGCCCCCTACAATGAGCAGTTCTTC	CASSQGPPAPYNEQFF
.	TRBV30	.	TRBJ1-2	TGTGCCTGGAGTAGGCAGGGTTCTAACTATGGCTACACCTTC	CAWSRQGSNYGYTF
TRBD1	TRBV30	.	TRBJ1-2	TGTGCCTGGAGAGGGACAGGCGGTTATGGCTACACCTTC	CAWRGTGGYGYTF
TRBD2	TRBV4-2	.	TRBJ2-6	TGTGCCAGCAGCCAAGGGACTAGCGGGGGGGCCCTTGCTGGGGCCAACGTCCTGACTTTC	CASSQGTSGGALAGANVLTF
.	TRBV27	.	TRBJ2-2	TGTGCCAGCAGTCCCAGGGGAGGGGGCACCGGGGAGCTGTTTTTT	CASSPRGGGTGELFF
.	TRBV12-3/TRBV12-4	.	TRBJ1-2	TGTGCCAGCCGAGGCAGGGGATCTAATGGCTACACCTTC	CASRGRGSNGYTF
.	TRBV6-1	.	TRBJ1-5	TGTGCCAGCAGTGAAACTCCGGGGAATCAGCCCCAGCATTTT	CASSETPGNQPQHF
.	TRBV2	few	TRBJ1-5	TGTGCCAGCAACAAGGAGGGACTTAGCAATCAGCCCCAGCATTTT	CASNKEGLSNQPQHF
TRBD1	TRBV19	once	TRBJ1-1	TGTGCCAGTAGCCCGAGACAGGGGGCGAGGACTGAAGCTTTCTTT	CASSPRQGARTEAFF